A selection of T cell receptor beta chains follows, all from one sample in a study of blood T cells in healthy people across ages. TCRdb independently ran MiXCR on the 5' RACE reads; one entry per CDR3 protein. This table has about a million distinct CDR3 sequences, 40% to 60% appearing once. The sample consisted of blood. These receptor sequences come from a man aged 25 to 45 in good health. The CDR3 runs from the conserved cysteine through the conserved F or W. D genes are given only for firm matches. For some rows the clone size is stated as once, few or many, or as a class when expanded; others skip it.

clone_size: .
v_call: TRBV10-3
d_call: .
j_call: TRBJ2-2
cdr3_aa: CAIRGDGVNTGELFF
cdr3_nt: TGTGCCATCAGGGGTGATGGGGTGAACACCGGGGAGCTGTTTTTT

clone_size: .
v_call: TRBV5-1
d_call: .
j_call: TRBJ2-5
cdr3_aa: CASRQTPVQETQYF
cdr3_nt: TGCGCCAGCAGACAAACACCGGTCCAAGAGACCCAGTACTTC

clone_size: .
v_call: TRBV12-3/TRBV12-4
d_call: TRBD1
j_call: TRBJ1-5
cdr3_aa: CASRLPGGPQHF
cdr3_nt: TGTGCCAGCAGACTTCCAGGGGGCCCCCAGCATTTT

clone_size: .
v_call: TRBV2
d_call: TRBD1
j_call: TRBJ2-7
cdr3_aa: CASSATGDVYNEQYF
cdr3_nt: TGTGCCAGCAGTGCTACAGGGGACGTATACAATGAGCAGTACTTC

clone_size: .
v_call: TRBV4-1
d_call: .
j_call: TRBJ2-3
cdr3_aa: CASSPVDRGDTQYF
cdr3_nt: TGCGCCAGCAGCCCCGTAGACCGAGGGGATACGCAGTATTTT

clone_size: .
v_call: TRBV3-1
d_call: TRBD1
j_call: TRBJ1-5
cdr3_aa: CASSQEGPGGGQPQHF
cdr3_nt: TGTGCCAGCAGCCAAGAGGGACCAGGGGGCGGCCAGCCCCAGCATTTT

clone_size: few
v_call: TRBV27
d_call: .
j_call: TRBJ2-7
cdr3_aa: CASSQQGHEQYF
cdr3_nt: TGTGCCAGCAGTCAACAGGGACACGAGCAGTACTTC

clone_size: few
v_call: TRBV11-2
d_call: TRBD2
j_call: TRBJ2-3
cdr3_aa: CASSEAGARGSDTQYF
cdr3_nt: TGTGCCAGCAGCGAAGCGGGGGCCCGAGGGTCGGATACGCAGTATTTT

clone_size: few
v_call: TRBV2
d_call: .
j_call: TRBJ2-4
cdr3_aa: CASSDERGKNIQYF
cdr3_nt: TGTGCCAGCAGTGATGAAAGGGGCAAAAACATTCAGTACTTC

clone_size: .
v_call: TRBV27
d_call: TRBD2
j_call: TRBJ2-3
cdr3_aa: CASRWGASGTDTQYF
cdr3_nt: TGTGCCAGCAGGTGGGGTGCTAGCGGAACAGATACGCAGTATTTT

clone_size: .
v_call: TRBV6-2/TRBV6-3
d_call: .
j_call: TRBJ2-2
cdr3_aa: CASSYQTPGELFF
cdr3_nt: TGTGCCAGCAGTTATCAAACTCCCGGGGAGCTGTTTTTT

clone_size: once
v_call: TRBV6-5
d_call: .
j_call: TRBJ2-7
cdr3_aa: CASSSVQGRRYEQYF
cdr3_nt: TGTGCCAGCAGTTCCGTTCAGGGTCGGAGGTACGAGCAGTACTTC

clone_size: .
v_call: TRBV10-3
d_call: .
j_call: TRBJ2-1
cdr3_aa: CATLDGLYNEQFF
cdr3_nt: TGTGCCACGCTGGATGGTTTGTACAATGAGCAGTTCTTC

clone_size: .
v_call: TRBV4-1
d_call: .
j_call: TRBJ2-7
cdr3_aa: CASSQARDLTFSEQYF
cdr3_nt: TGCGCCAGCAGCCAGGCCCGGGACCTGACCTTTAGCGAGCAGTACTTC

clone_size: .
v_call: TRBV5-5
d_call: .
j_call: TRBJ2-7
cdr3_aa: CASSDRLDAEQYF
cdr3_nt: TGTGCCAGCAGCGACCGTCTTGACGCCGAGCAGTACTTC

clone_size: .
v_call: TRBV6-6
d_call: .
j_call: TRBJ1-2
cdr3_aa: CASRTPLEATYTF
cdr3_nt: TGTGCCAGCCGAACCCCCTTAGAAGCGACCTACACCTTC

clone_size: .
v_call: TRBV18
d_call: .
j_call: TRBJ2-3
cdr3_aa: CASSQLPVVRDTQYF
cdr3_nt: TGTGCCAGCTCACAGCTTCCGGTTGTCAGAGATACGCAGTATTTT

clone_size: few
v_call: TRBV20-1
d_call: TRBD1
j_call: TRBJ1-2
cdr3_aa: CSASAGQGPGYGYTF
cdr3_nt: TGCAGTGCTAGCGCGGGACAGGGCCCCGGCTATGGCTACACCTTC

clone_size: .
v_call: TRBV6-1
d_call: .
j_call: TRBJ1-6
cdr3_aa: CASSEAAGYNSPLHF
cdr3_nt: TGTGCCAGCAGTGAAGCGGCAGGATATAATTCACCCCTCCACTTT

clone_size: .
v_call: TRBV12-3/TRBV12-4
d_call: .
j_call: TRBJ1-1
cdr3_aa: CASSRQVVAEAFF
cdr3_nt: TGTGCCAGCAGTAGACAAGTAGTCGCTGAAGCTTTCTTT

clone_size: few
v_call: TRBV13
d_call: TRBD1
j_call: TRBJ2-7
cdr3_aa: CASSLEGDRAYEQYF
cdr3_nt: TGTGCCAGCAGCTTAGAAGGCGACAGGGCCTACGAGCAGTACTTC

clone_size: many
v_call: TRBV18
d_call: TRBD1
j_call: TRBJ1-2
cdr3_aa: CASSPGQGGGYTF
cdr3_nt: TGTGCCAGCTCACCGGGACAGGGCGGCGGCTACACCTTC

clone_size: .
v_call: TRBV2
d_call: .
j_call: TRBJ1-2
cdr3_aa: CASSTRTTANYGYTF
cdr3_nt: TGTGCCAGCAGTACACGGACAACCGCTAACTATGGCTACACCTTC

clone_size: few
v_call: TRBV28
d_call: TRBD2
j_call: TRBJ2-7
cdr3_aa: CASSFVGTSGGKSYEQYF
cdr3_nt: TGTGCCAGCAGTTTTGTTGGGACTAGCGGGGGGAAAAGCTACGAGCAGTACTTC

clone_size: .
v_call: TRBV7-2
d_call: TRBD2
j_call: TRBJ2-7
cdr3_aa: CASSLDSGGAYEQYF
cdr3_nt: TGTGCCAGCAGCTTAGATAGCGGGGGGGCCTACGAGCAGTACTTC

clone_size: few
v_call: TRBV7-2
d_call: .
j_call: TRBJ2-3
cdr3_aa: CASRYPGEGTQYF
cdr3_nt: TGTGCCAGCAGATACCCGGGCGAGGGTACGCAGTATTTT

clone_size: .
v_call: TRBV5-1
d_call: TRBD2
j_call: TRBJ2-5
cdr3_aa: CASSSGTGGGHQETQYF
cdr3_nt: TGCGCCAGCAGCTCCGGAACTGGCGGGGGACACCAAGAGACCCAGTACTTC

clone_size: .
v_call: TRBV4-3
d_call: TRBD1
j_call: TRBJ2-7
cdr3_aa: CASSQEYKGGQGSYEQYF
cdr3_nt: TGCGCCAGCAGCCAAGAATATAAGGGAGGACAGGGGTCCTACGAGCAGTACTTC

clone_size: few
v_call: TRBV4-2
d_call: .
j_call: TRBJ2-3
cdr3_aa: CASSQEGVGTDTQYF
cdr3_nt: TGTGCCAGCAGCCAAGAGGGCGTGGGCACAGATACGCAGTATTTT

clone_size: .
v_call: TRBV25-1
d_call: .
j_call: TRBJ1-2
cdr3_aa: CATRYDGYGYTF
cdr3_nt: TGTGCCACCAGGTACGATGGCTATGGCTACACCTTC

clone_size: few
v_call: TRBV25-1
d_call: .
j_call: TRBJ1-1
cdr3_aa: CASRGTGGGTEAFF
cdr3_nt: TGTGCCAGCAGGGGAACTGGGGGGGGAACTGAAGCTTTCTTT

clone_size: .
v_call: TRBV5-6
d_call: .
j_call: TRBJ2-5
cdr3_aa: CASSGRQEFQETQYF
cdr3_nt: TGTGCCAGCAGCGGCCGACAGGAGTTCCAAGAGACCCAGTACTTC

clone_size: .
v_call: TRBV7-9
d_call: .
j_call: TRBJ1-6
cdr3_aa: CASSLAGPPLHF
cdr3_nt: TGTGCCAGCAGCTTAGCCGGACCACCCCTCCACTTT

clone_size: .
v_call: TRBV18
d_call: .
j_call: TRBJ2-5
cdr3_aa: CASSPTIAVATTQYF
cdr3_nt: TGTGCCAGCTCACCCACGATAGCGGTAGCCACGACCCAGTACTTC

clone_size: once
v_call: TRBV7-2
d_call: TRBD1
j_call: TRBJ2-1
cdr3_aa: CASSLGDRGTFRNEQFF
cdr3_nt: TGTGCCAGCAGCCTTGGGGACAGGGGGACGTTTCGTAATGAGCAGTTCTTC

clone_size: few
v_call: TRBV18
d_call: .
j_call: TRBJ2-3
cdr3_aa: CASSPAGRADTQYF
cdr3_nt: TGTGCCAGCTCACCAGCGGGGAGAGCAGATACGCAGTATTTT

clone_size: few
v_call: TRBV25-1
d_call: .
j_call: TRBJ2-5
cdr3_aa: CASSEYQGRETQYF
cdr3_nt: TGTGCCAGCAGTGAATATCAAGGGAGAGAGACCCAGTACTTC

clone_size: .
v_call: TRBV28
d_call: TRBD2
j_call: TRBJ2-5
cdr3_aa: CATSTPGLQETQYF
cdr3_nt: TGTGCCACCTCAACTCCGGGACTACAAGAGACCCAGTACTTC

clone_size: .
v_call: TRBV3-1
d_call: .
j_call: TRBJ2-5
cdr3_aa: CVSSHDPRETQYF
cdr3_nt: TGTGTCAGCAGCCATGATCCCCGGGAGACCCAGTACTTC

clone_size: .
v_call: TRBV20-1
d_call: .
j_call: TRBJ2-5
cdr3_aa: CSARDRRGSAETQYF
cdr3_nt: TGCAGTGCTAGAGATCGTCGGGGGTCGGCAGAGACCCAGTACTTC

clone_size: once
v_call: TRBV20-1
d_call: TRBD1
j_call: TRBJ1-4
cdr3_aa: CSAGAGGTNEKLFF
cdr3_nt: TGCAGTGCTGGTGCAGGGGGAACTAATGAAAAACTGTTTTTT